This T cell receptor beta chain was retrieved from a study of cytotoxic CD8 clonotypes in ibrutinib-treated CLL. About the research overall: Specimens for response were gathered following a median roughly twelve months of therapy, spanning 6 to 36.

The ends were cut back, 3 bases at V and 1 base at J, with 8 bases in the middle. The CDR3 loop spans 14 amino acids. The V gene's germline CDR1 is SGHTA and CDR2 FQGTGA. With sequencing, the targeted depth ranged from 1 in 200,000 to 1 in 1 million T cells. TCRdb's copy holds only in-frame clones and misses some; the assay was immunoSEQ multiplex PCR. This sample has about 85,000 clones, with roughly 77% found just once. Study-level findings and limits: Different sampling times were used for sustained-remission and progressing patients. At progression, clonality fell back toward baseline after rising at ibrutinib response.

To note about this clone: Its antigen is unknown.

The receptor's source is a human donor with chronic lymphocytic leukemia. The chain links TRBV7-3 to TRBJ2-3; D call uncertain. Here the sequenced sample was PBMCs, taken after 12 months of ibrutinib treatment. The chain's CDR3 is CASSLNARTDTQYF. The DNA for the CDR3 is TGTGCCAGCAGCTTGAACGCCCGCACAGATACGCAGTATTTT.